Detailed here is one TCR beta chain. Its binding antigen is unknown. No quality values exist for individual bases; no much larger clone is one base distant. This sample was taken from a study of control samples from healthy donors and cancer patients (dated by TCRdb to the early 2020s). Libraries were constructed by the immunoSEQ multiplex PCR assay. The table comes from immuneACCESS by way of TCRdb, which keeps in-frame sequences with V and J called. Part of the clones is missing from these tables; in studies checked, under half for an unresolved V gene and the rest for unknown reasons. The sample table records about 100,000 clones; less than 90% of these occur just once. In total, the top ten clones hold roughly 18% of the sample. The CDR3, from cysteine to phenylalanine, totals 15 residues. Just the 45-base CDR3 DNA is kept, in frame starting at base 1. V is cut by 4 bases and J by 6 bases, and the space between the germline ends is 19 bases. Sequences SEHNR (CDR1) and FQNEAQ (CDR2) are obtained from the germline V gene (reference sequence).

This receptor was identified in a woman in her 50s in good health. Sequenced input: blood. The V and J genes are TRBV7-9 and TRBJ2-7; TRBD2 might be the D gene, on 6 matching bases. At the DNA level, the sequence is TGTGCCAGCAGCTACTCCCTAGGAGGGGAGATCGAGCAGTACTTC. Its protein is CASSYSLGGEIEQYF.